This T cell receptor (beta chain) was recorded in a study of T cells after yellow fever vaccination. TCRdb reprocessed the 5' RACE reads with MiXCR, giving one entry per CDR3 protein. The table shows some 160,000 distinct CDR3 sequences, with around 9.7% occurring only once. Germline V gene lookup returns CDR1 SGHAT and CDR2 FQNNGV. The length of the CDR3 is 15 residues. The V segment lost 0 bases and the J segment 6 bases; nucleotides outside the gene matches: 3. This clonotype was observed a few times. V gene TRBV11-2 combines with J gene TRBJ2-1, with TRBD1 matching over 9 bases. Sequencing used CD8+ T cells sorted from PBMCs, obtained 45 days after the yellow fever booster vaccination. The receptor's source is a man aged 18-30 years who received the YFV17D yellow fever vaccine. CDR3 sequence: CASSLEETGGNEQFF. CDR3 bases: TGTGCCAGCAGCTTAGAGGAGACAGGGGGCAATGAGCAGTTCTTC. Variable domain in full (rest from reference TRBV11-2 and TRBJ2-1): EAGVAQSPRYKIIEKRQSVAFWCNPISGHATLYWYQQILGQGPKLLIQFQNNGVVDDSQLPKDRFSAERLKGVDSTLKIQPAKLEDSAVYLCASSLEETGGNEQFFGPGTRLTVL.